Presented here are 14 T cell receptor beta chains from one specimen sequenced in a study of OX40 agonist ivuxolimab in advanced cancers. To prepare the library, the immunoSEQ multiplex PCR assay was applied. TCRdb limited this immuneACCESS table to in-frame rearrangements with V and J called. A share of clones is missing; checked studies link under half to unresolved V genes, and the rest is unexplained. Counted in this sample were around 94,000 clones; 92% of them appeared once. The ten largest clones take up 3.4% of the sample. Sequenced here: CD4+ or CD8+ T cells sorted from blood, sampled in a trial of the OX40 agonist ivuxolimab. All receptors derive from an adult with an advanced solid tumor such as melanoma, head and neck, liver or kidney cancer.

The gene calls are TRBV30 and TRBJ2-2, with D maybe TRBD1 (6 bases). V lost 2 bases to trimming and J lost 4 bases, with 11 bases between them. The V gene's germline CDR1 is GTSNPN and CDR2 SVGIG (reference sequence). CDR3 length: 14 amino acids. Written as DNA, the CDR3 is TGTGCCTGGAGTACAGGGAGAACCACCGGGGAGCTGTTTTTT. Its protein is CAWSTGRTTGELFF.

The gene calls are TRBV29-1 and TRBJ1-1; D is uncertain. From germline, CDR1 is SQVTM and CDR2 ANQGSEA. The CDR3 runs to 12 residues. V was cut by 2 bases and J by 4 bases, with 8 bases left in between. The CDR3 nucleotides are TGCAGCGTTGAAATAGGTGGCACTGAAGCTTTCTTT. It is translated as CSVEIGGTEAFF.

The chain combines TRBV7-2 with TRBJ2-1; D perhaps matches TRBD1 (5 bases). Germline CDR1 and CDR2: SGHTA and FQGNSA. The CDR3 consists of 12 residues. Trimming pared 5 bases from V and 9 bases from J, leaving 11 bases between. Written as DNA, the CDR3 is TGTGCCAGCAGCCTCGACAGAGTTGAGCAGTTCTTC. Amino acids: CASSLDRVEQFF.

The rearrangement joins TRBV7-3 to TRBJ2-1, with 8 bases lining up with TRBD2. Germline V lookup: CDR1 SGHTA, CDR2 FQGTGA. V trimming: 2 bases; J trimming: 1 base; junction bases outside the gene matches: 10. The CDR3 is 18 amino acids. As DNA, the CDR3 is TGTGCCAGCAGCTTAGAGGGGCCCGGGAGGGCTTCCTACAATGAGCAGTTCTTC. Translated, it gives CASSLEGPGRASYNEQFF.

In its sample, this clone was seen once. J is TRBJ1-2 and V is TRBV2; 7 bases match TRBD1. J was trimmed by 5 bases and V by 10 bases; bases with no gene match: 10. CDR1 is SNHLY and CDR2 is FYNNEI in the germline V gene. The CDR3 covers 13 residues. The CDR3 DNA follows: TGTGCCATCCGCGTAGAGGGGGCATATGGCTACACCTTC. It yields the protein CAIRVEGAYGYTF.

CDR3 sequence: CATSRTNRLQEKLFF. The CDR3 region has the DNA TGTGCCACCAGCAGAACGAACAGGCTGCAGGAAAAACTGTTTTTT. The V gene is TRBV15, the J gene TRBJ1-4, with D possibly matching TRBD1 (5 bases). This CDR3 spans 15 amino acids. Trimming shortened V by 2 bases and J by 8 bases, and 15 bases separated the two germline ends. Per germline, CDR1 LNHNV and CDR2 YYDKDF (reference sequence).

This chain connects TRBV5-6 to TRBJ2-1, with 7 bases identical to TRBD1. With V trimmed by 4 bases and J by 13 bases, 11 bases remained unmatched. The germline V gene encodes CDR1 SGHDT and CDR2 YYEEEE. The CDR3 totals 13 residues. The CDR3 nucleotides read TGTGCCAGCAGCCCGGGGACAGCTACTTCTCAGTTCTTC. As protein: CASSPGTATSQFF.

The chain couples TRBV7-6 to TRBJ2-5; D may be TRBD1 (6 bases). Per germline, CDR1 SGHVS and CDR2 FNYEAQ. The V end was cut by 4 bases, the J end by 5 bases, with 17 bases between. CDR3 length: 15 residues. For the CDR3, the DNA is TGTGCCAGCAGCTCACGTCCAGGGGTGGGGGAGACCCAGTACTTC. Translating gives CASSSRPGVGETQYF.

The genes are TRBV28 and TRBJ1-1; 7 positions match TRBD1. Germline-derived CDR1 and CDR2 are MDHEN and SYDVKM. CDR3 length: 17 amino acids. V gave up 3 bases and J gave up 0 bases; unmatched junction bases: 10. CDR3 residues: CASSFDRASVMNTEAFF. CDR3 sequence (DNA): TGTGCCAGCAGTTTTGACAGGGCAAGTGTCATGAACACTGAAGCTTTCTTT.

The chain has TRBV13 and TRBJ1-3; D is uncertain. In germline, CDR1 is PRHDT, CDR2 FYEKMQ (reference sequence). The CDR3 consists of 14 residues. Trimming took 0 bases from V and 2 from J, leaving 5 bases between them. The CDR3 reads CASSLGVAGNTIYF. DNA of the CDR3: TGTGCCAGCAGCTTAGGAGTGGCTGGAAACACCATATATTTT.

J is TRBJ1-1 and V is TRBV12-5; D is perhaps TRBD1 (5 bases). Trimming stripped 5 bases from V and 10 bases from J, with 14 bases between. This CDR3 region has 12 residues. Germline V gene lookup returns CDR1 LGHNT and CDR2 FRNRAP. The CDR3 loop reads CASGLTLGGAFF. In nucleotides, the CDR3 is TGTGCTAGTGGTCTTACTCTGGGGGGAGCTTTCTTT.

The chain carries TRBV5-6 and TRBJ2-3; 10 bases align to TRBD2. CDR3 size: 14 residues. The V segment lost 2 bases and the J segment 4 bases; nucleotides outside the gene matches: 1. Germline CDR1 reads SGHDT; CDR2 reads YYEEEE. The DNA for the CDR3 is TGTGCCAGCAGCTTAACTAGCGGGGCAGATACGCAGTATTTT. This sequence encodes CASSLTSGADTQYF.

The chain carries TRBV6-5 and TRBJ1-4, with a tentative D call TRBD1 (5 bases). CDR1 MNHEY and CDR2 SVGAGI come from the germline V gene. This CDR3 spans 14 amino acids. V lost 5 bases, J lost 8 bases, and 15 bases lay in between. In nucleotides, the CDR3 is TGTGCCAGCAGTCCACTCGGGACGGTAGAAAAACTGTTTTTT. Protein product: CASSPLGTVEKLFF.

CDR3 loop: CASSQPVAVRDEQFF. The DNA for the CDR3 is TGTGCCAGCTCACAACCGGTAGCGGTCCGGGATGAGCAGTTCTTC. V is TRBV18 and J is TRBJ2-1; D is possibly TRBD2 (6 bases). In germline, CDR1 is KGHSH, CDR2 LQKENI. V lost 4 bases and J 8 bases, leaving 18 bases between the germline ends. CDR3 length: 15 amino acids.